This T cell receptor beta chain was sequenced for a study of blood T cell repertoires in COVID-19. Study information: Acute and convalescent COVID-19 specimens originated in the United States, Italy and Spain.

V shed 3 bases and J shed 0 bases, with 22 bases lying between them. Germline assignment: CDR1 MNHEY and CDR2 SMNVEV (reference sequence). The CDR3 covers 19 residues. Only one count was recorded for this clone. Libraries were prepared by immunoSEQ multiplex PCR; TCRdb keeps only in-frame clonotypes and omits some of them. The sample consists of approximately 300,000 clones, roughly nine tenths of them appearing once. This chain links TRBV27 with TRBJ2-3; D perhaps matches TRBD2 (5 bases). The sample was PBMCs or T cells enriched from blood (not recorded which). The clonotype comes from a woman between 25 and 40 years old who had recovered from COVID-19. CDR3 in amino acids: CASSLRFIRAALSTDTQYF. The CDR3 coding sequence is TGTGCCAGCAGTTTGCGGTTCATTCGAGCGGCCCTCAGCACAGATACGCAGTATTTT.